One T cell receptor beta chain is described in this entry. The source of the sample is a study of blood T cell repertoires in COVID-19. Sequenced by immunoSEQ multiplex PCR; TCRdb stores in-frame clones only, minus some. The sample holds about 220,000 clones; about 91% are singletons and the top ten take roughly 2.3%. All enrollees were roughly 18 to 89 years old and from about 24 US areas. The junction had 5 bases not matched to a gene; V was cut back by 0 bases and J by 7 bases. Germline V gives CDR1 MNHEY, CDR2 SMNVEV (reference sequence). This CDR3 has 15 amino acids. The clonotype was recovered from a woman aged 40 to 49 with acute COVID-19. The sequenced material came from PBMCs or T cells enriched from blood (not recorded which). V and J are TRBV27 and TRBJ2-1, with TRBD2 matching 8 bases. The CDR3 DNA reads as TGTGCCAGCAGTTTATCGCGGGGGGCCGGGAATGAGCAGTTCTTC. Amino acid sequence: CASSLSRGAGNEQFF.